These T cell receptor beta chains were read from a single sample in a study of response to subunit inactivated influenza vaccine. Using its own MiXCR run on the RT-PCR reads, TCRdb lists one record per CDR3 protein. The sample holds about 700,000 distinct CDR3 sequences; 11% to 15% are singletons and the top ten take roughly 7.6%. The sequences come from PBMCs from blood, collected 14 to 15 days before vaccination. The receptors come from a man over 45 who received an inactivated influenza vaccine. Each CDR3 is given with its conserved first and last residue. Fields, in order: D gene, V gene, clone size, J gene, CDR3 DNA, CDR3 protein. The D gene is left open where the match is weak. Size tells how often a clone was seen (once, few, many) or the class of an expanded clone, and some rows leave it out.

D gene: TRBD1
V gene: TRBV9
clone size: -
J gene: TRBJ2-2
CDR3 DNA: TGTGCCAGCAGCCCATGGGACAGGGTTGACACCGGGGAGCTGTTTTTT
CDR3 protein: CASSPWDRVDTGELFF

D gene: -
V gene: TRBV20-1
clone size: many
J gene: TRBJ1-3
CDR3 DNA: TGCAGTGCTTCTAAACTACCGTCCTCTGGAAACACCATATATTTT
CDR3 protein: CSASKLPSSGNTIYF

D gene: TRBD2
V gene: TRBV20-1
clone size: -
J gene: TRBJ2-1
CDR3 DNA: TGCAGTGCTAGATCCCTGACTAGCGGGTCTTCGGGAGAGCAGTTCTTC
CDR3 protein: CSARSLTSGSSGEQFF

D gene: TRBD2
V gene: TRBV4-1
clone size: few
J gene: TRBJ2-7
CDR3 DNA: TGCGCCAGCAGCCAATACTTAACGGGAGGAACCTACGAGCAGTACTTC
CDR3 protein: CASSQYLTGGTYEQYF

D gene: -
V gene: TRBV5-4
clone size: -
J gene: TRBJ2-3
CDR3 DNA: TGTGCCAGCAGCTTGTATACAGGGAAACTAGATACGCAGTATTTT
CDR3 protein: CASSLYTGKLDTQYF

D gene: TRBD1
V gene: TRBV6-5
clone size: -
J gene: TRBJ2-5
CDR3 DNA: TGTGCCAGCAGTAACGGACAGGCGTCTGTGGAGACCCAGTACTTC
CDR3 protein: CASSNGQASVETQYF

D gene: -
V gene: TRBV3-1
clone size: -
J gene: TRBJ2-3
CDR3 DNA: TGTGCCAGCAGCCTTACTGGTGTTAGCACAGATACGCAGTATTTT
CDR3 protein: CASSLTGVSTDTQYF

D gene: TRBD1
V gene: TRBV27
clone size: few
J gene: TRBJ1-1
CDR3 DNA: TGTGCCAGCAGTAAAAACTTTGGGGGACAGGGTTATCGAGGTTACACTGAAGCTTTCTTT
CDR3 protein: CASSKNFGGQGYRGYTEAFF

D gene: -
V gene: TRBV7-7
clone size: -
J gene: TRBJ2-5
CDR3 DNA: TGTGCCAGCAGCTTGGATATAGCCTTCACCGGATGGACCCAGTACTTC
CDR3 protein: CASSLDIAFTGWTQYF

D gene: TRBD2
V gene: TRBV28
clone size: few
J gene: TRBJ2-2
CDR3 DNA: TGTGCCAGCAGTTTACCTGGCGGGGGGGTACCCGGGGAGCTGTTTTTT
CDR3 protein: CASSLPGGGVPGELFF

D gene: -
V gene: TRBV25-1
clone size: -
J gene: TRBJ2-2
CDR3 DNA: TGTGCCAGCAGTGGATACCTCTTCACCGGGGAGCTGTTTTTT
CDR3 protein: CASSGYLFTGELFF

D gene: -
V gene: TRBV7-9
clone size: -
J gene: TRBJ2-7
CDR3 DNA: TGTGCCAGCAGTGGGCGGGGCGCGAAGGTCGACGAGCAGTACTTC
CDR3 protein: CASSGRGAKVDEQYF

D gene: -
V gene: TRBV7-9
clone size: few
J gene: TRBJ2-7
CDR3 DNA: TGTGCCAGCAGCCGAGCCGGGGGGCCCGCCTACGAGCAGTACTTC
CDR3 protein: CASSRAGGPAYEQYF

D gene: -
V gene: TRBV12-3/TRBV12-4
clone size: many
J gene: TRBJ2-3
CDR3 DNA: TGTGCCAGCAGACCCTTAGGGGGGCCAGATACGCAGTATTTT
CDR3 protein: CASRPLGGPDTQYF

D gene: -
V gene: TRBV2
clone size: -
J gene: TRBJ1-6
CDR3 DNA: TGTGCCAGCAGTGAAACCAGGGATGTGTATTCCTATAATTCACCCCTCCACTTT
CDR3 protein: CASSETRDVYSYNSPLHF

D gene: -
V gene: TRBV7-3
clone size: -
J gene: TRBJ2-2
CDR3 DNA: TGTGCCAGCAGCTTAATGGGAAACCTGGGCGGGGAGCTGGTTTTT
CDR3 protein: CASSLMGNLGGELVF

D gene: -
V gene: TRBV29-1
clone size: -
J gene: TRBJ2-5
CDR3 DNA: TGCAGCGCAAAAGGACGGTTTCAAGAGACCCAGTACTTC
CDR3 protein: CSAKGRFQETQYF

D gene: TRBD2
V gene: TRBV5-1
clone size: many
J gene: TRBJ2-5
CDR3 DNA: TGCGCCAGCAGCTTGGGGACTAGCGGACCAAGAGAAGCCCAGTACTTC
CDR3 protein: CASSLGTSGPREAQYF

D gene: -
V gene: TRBV5-1
clone size: many
J gene: TRBJ1-3
CDR3 DNA: TGCGCCAGCAGCTTGGAGGGCGGCTCTGGAAACACCATATATTTT
CDR3 protein: CASSLEGGSGNTIYF

D gene: TRBD1
V gene: TRBV15
clone size: -
J gene: TRBJ1-5
CDR3 DNA: TGTGCCACCAGCAGCGGACAGGGCAGTCAGCCCCAGCATTTT
CDR3 protein: CATSSGQGSQPQHF

D gene: TRBD2
V gene: TRBV24-1
clone size: few
J gene: TRBJ2-1
CDR3 DNA: TGTGCCACCAGTACCTACGCCCCACTAGCGGGGGTTAGCAATGAGCAGTTCTTC
CDR3 protein: CATSTYAPLAGVSNEQFF

D gene: -
V gene: TRBV3-1
clone size: many
J gene: TRBJ1-1
CDR3 DNA: TGTGCCAGCAGCCAAGTAGGGGTGAACACTGAAGCTTTCTTT
CDR3 protein: CASSQVGVNTEAFF

D gene: -
V gene: TRBV12-3/TRBV12-4
clone size: -
J gene: TRBJ2-3
CDR3 DNA: TGTGCCAGCAGTTTGATCCAGGGAAGCACAGATACGCAGTATTTT
CDR3 protein: CASSLIQGSTDTQYF

D gene: -
V gene: TRBV7-9
clone size: -
J gene: TRBJ2-1
CDR3 DNA: TGTGCCAGCAGCACTACGAACTCGGGGTGGGAGAATGAGCAGTTCTTC
CDR3 protein: CASSTTNSGWENEQFF

D gene: -
V gene: TRBV15
clone size: many
J gene: TRBJ1-6
CDR3 DNA: TGTGCCACCAGCAGAGCCCGTGTGCATTCACCCCTCCACTTT
CDR3 protein: CATSRARVHSPLHF

D gene: -
V gene: TRBV5-1
clone size: -
J gene: TRBJ2-7
CDR3 DNA: TGCGCCAGCAGCTCGGCGGGACTCACTAGTGAGCAGTACTTC
CDR3 protein: CASSSAGLTSEQYF

D gene: TRBD2
V gene: TRBV5-5
clone size: -
J gene: TRBJ2-2
CDR3 DNA: TGTGCCAGCAGCTTGGTACGGGAGGTCCGTGGCGGGGAGCTGTTTTTT
CDR3 protein: CASSLVREVRGGELFF

D gene: -
V gene: TRBV12-3/TRBV12-4
clone size: few
J gene: TRBJ1-1
CDR3 DNA: TGTGCCAGCAGTTTATCGTTCTCCGGCGGCTCTGAAGCTTTCTTT
CDR3 protein: CASSLSFSGGSEAFF

D gene: -
V gene: TRBV10-2
clone size: -
J gene: TRBJ1-6
CDR3 DNA: TGCGCCAGCACGGCAGCTTCCCAAAATTCACCCCTCCACTTT
CDR3 protein: CASTAASQNSPLHF

D gene: TRBD1
V gene: TRBV2
clone size: few
J gene: TRBJ2-7
CDR3 DNA: TGTGCCAGCAGTCACAGACAGGGGCCCGGCGAGCAGTACTTC
CDR3 protein: CASSHRQGPGEQYF

D gene: -
V gene: TRBV28
clone size: few
J gene: TRBJ2-7
CDR3 DNA: TGTGCCAGCAGTTTAGAGGGGCGAATTTACGAGCAGTACTTC
CDR3 protein: CASSLEGRIYEQYF

D gene: -
V gene: TRBV28
clone size: -
J gene: TRBJ2-1
CDR3 DNA: TGTGCCAGCGCATTAGGGGCGGGGCCCTACAATGAGCAGTTCTTC
CDR3 protein: CASALGAGPYNEQFF

D gene: TRBD1
V gene: TRBV28
clone size: few
J gene: TRBJ1-1
CDR3 DNA: TGTGCCAGCAGGGGGACAGGAGACGCTGAAGCTTTCTTT
CDR3 protein: CASRGTGDAEAFF

D gene: -
V gene: TRBV10-3
clone size: -
J gene: TRBJ2-6
CDR3 DNA: TGTGCCATCAGCACAGGTCAAGAAAGAGCCAACGTCCTGACTTTC
CDR3 protein: CAISTGQERANVLTF

D gene: -
V gene: TRBV29-1
clone size: -
J gene: TRBJ2-3
CDR3 DNA: TGCAGCGTTAACCCGGGGTTGACAGATACGCAGTATTTT
CDR3 protein: CSVNPGLTDTQYF

D gene: TRBD2
V gene: TRBV12-3/TRBV12-4
clone size: -
J gene: TRBJ2-1
CDR3 DNA: TGTGCCAGCAGTTTCCCTAGCGGGGGCCTCCGTTCCTACAATGAGCAGTTCTTC
CDR3 protein: CASSFPSGGLRSYNEQFF

D gene: TRBD2
V gene: TRBV3-1
clone size: few
J gene: TRBJ2-1
CDR3 DNA: TGTGCCAGCAGCCAAGCTCAAACGGGACTAGCGGGAGTTGAGCAGTTCTTC
CDR3 protein: CASSQAQTGLAGVEQFF

D gene: TRBD2
V gene: TRBV7-3
clone size: -
J gene: TRBJ2-3
CDR3 DNA: TGTGCCAGCAGCTCCCAGCGGGAGGGACATACGCAGTATTTT
CDR3 protein: CASSSQREGHTQYF

D gene: -
V gene: TRBV14
clone size: -
J gene: TRBJ1-2
CDR3 DNA: TGTGCCAGCAGCGACCGGGACCGCGATCCGCCTAACTATGGCTACACCTTC
CDR3 protein: CASSDRDRDPPNYGYTF

D gene: -
V gene: TRBV2
clone size: -
J gene: TRBJ2-7
CDR3 DNA: TGTGCCAGCAGTAAGACAGTTGGGAAGACCTACGAGCAGTACTTC
CDR3 protein: CASSKTVGKTYEQYF

D gene: -
V gene: TRBV12-3/TRBV12-4
clone size: -
J gene: TRBJ2-7
CDR3 DNA: TGTGCCAGCAGTTTGAGTTCGCGCTCCTACGAGCAGTACTTC
CDR3 protein: CASSLSSRSYEQYF

D gene: -
V gene: TRBV7-9
clone size: -
J gene: TRBJ2-7
CDR3 DNA: TGTGCCAGCGCCCGGAGTTCCGAGCAGTACTTC
CDR3 protein: CASARSSEQYF

D gene: -
V gene: TRBV13
clone size: few
J gene: TRBJ2-2
CDR3 DNA: TGTGCCAGCAGCCAAGCAGGGTTTCGCACCGGGGAGCTGTTTTTT
CDR3 protein: CASSQAGFRTGELFF

D gene: TRBD2
V gene: TRBV4-3
clone size: many
J gene: TRBJ2-1
CDR3 DNA: TGCGCCAGCAGCCCCCTAGCGGAATACAATGAGCAGTTCTTC
CDR3 protein: CASSPLAEYNEQFF

D gene: -
V gene: TRBV6-1
clone size: -
J gene: TRBJ1-1
CDR3 DNA: TGTGCCAGCAGTGAAGCAGGGGCGCGGGCTGAAGCTTTCTTT
CDR3 protein: CASSEAGARAEAFF

D gene: TRBD1
V gene: TRBV28
clone size: few
J gene: TRBJ2-7
CDR3 DNA: TGTGCCAGCAGCCAAGACACGGGACAGGGAATCTACGAGCAGTACTTC
CDR3 protein: CASSQDTGQGIYEQYF

D gene: TRBD2
V gene: TRBV12-3/TRBV12-4
clone size: -
J gene: TRBJ2-3
CDR3 DNA: TGTGCCAGCAGGGAATCTAGCGGGAGTTATCCGTATTTT
CDR3 protein: CASRESSGSYPYF

D gene: -
V gene: TRBV27
clone size: few
J gene: TRBJ1-6
CDR3 DNA: TGTGCCAGCAGTTTATTTAGCTCACCCCTCCACTTT
CDR3 protein: CASSLFSSPLHF

D gene: -
V gene: TRBV7-2
clone size: -
J gene: TRBJ1-5
CDR3 DNA: TGTGCCAGCAGCTTCGGATCTCCCGGGGCCCAGCATTTT
CDR3 protein: CASSFGSPGAQHF

D gene: -
V gene: TRBV9
clone size: few
J gene: TRBJ2-7
CDR3 DNA: TGTGCCAGCAGCGTACACGCAGGTATGGGCTACGAGCAGTACTTC
CDR3 protein: CASSVHAGMGYEQYF

D gene: -
V gene: TRBV6-6
clone size: many
J gene: TRBJ2-5
CDR3 DNA: TGTGCCACCCGTAGTTTGGCCCAAGAGACCCAGTACTTC
CDR3 protein: CATRSLAQETQYF

D gene: TRBD1
V gene: TRBV5-7
clone size: -
J gene: TRBJ2-4
CDR3 DNA: TGTGCCAGCAGACCACGACAGGGGAGTTCCAAAAACATTCAGTACTTC
CDR3 protein: CASRPRQGSSKNIQYF

D gene: TRBD1
V gene: TRBV6-1
clone size: -
J gene: TRBJ1-1
CDR3 DNA: TGTGCCAGCACCCTGACAGGGCGAGGGAACACTGAAGCTTTCTTT
CDR3 protein: CASTLTGRGNTEAFF

D gene: -
V gene: TRBV4-3
clone size: -
J gene: TRBJ1-1
CDR3 DNA: TGCGCCAGCAGCCAAGAAGTAGCCAAGGGCACTGAAGCTTTCTTT
CDR3 protein: CASSQEVAKGTEAFF

D gene: TRBD1
V gene: TRBV5-6
clone size: -
J gene: TRBJ2-7
CDR3 DNA: TGTGCCAGCAGCTTGCCCCGGGACAGGGACACCGAGCAGTACTTC
CDR3 protein: CASSLPRDRDTEQYF

D gene: TRBD2
V gene: TRBV5-4
clone size: -
J gene: TRBJ2-1
CDR3 DNA: TGTGCCAGCACCTTAGCGGGAGGGTTCAATGAGCAGTTCTTC
CDR3 protein: CASTLAGGFNEQFF

D gene: TRBD1
V gene: TRBV7-9
clone size: few
J gene: TRBJ1-4
CDR3 DNA: TGTGCCAGCAGCTCACTAGACAGGGAAGGGAGTAATGAAAAACTGTTTTTT
CDR3 protein: CASSSLDREGSNEKLFF

D gene: -
V gene: TRBV5-6
clone size: few
J gene: TRBJ2-3
CDR3 DNA: TGTGCCAGCAGCTGGGGGACTCCCACAGATACGCAGTATTTT
CDR3 protein: CASSWGTPTDTQYF

D gene: -
V gene: TRBV4-2
clone size: -
J gene: TRBJ1-1
CDR3 DNA: TGTGCCAGCAGCCAAGATAGGTGGGGGCGAGACACTGAAGCTTTCTTT
CDR3 protein: CASSQDRWGRDTEAFF

D gene: -
V gene: TRBV7-6
clone size: few
J gene: TRBJ1-4
CDR3 DNA: TGTGCCAGCAGCTTAGCGCAGGGCTCCGGTGAAAAACTGTTTTTT
CDR3 protein: CASSLAQGSGEKLFF